The 26 T cell receptor beta chains below come from one sample, sequenced in a study of HIV-infected patients and healthy controls. The repertoire came from unfractionated whole blood and reflected all unsorted peripheral T cells. Approximately 500 ng RNA was reverse transcribed with alpha and beta constant-region primers. Separate chain-specific third strand synthesis with multiplexing indices produced the alpha and beta libraries. TCRdb called the 5' RACE reads again in MiXCR, with one record for every CDR3 protein. The sample has 15,000 to 20,000 distinct CDR3 sequences, more than 7.5% seen once. The material sequenced was blood. These receptors all come from an adult in good health.

Sample share makes this clonotype medium-sized (0.01 to 0.1%). CDR3 bases: TGCGCCAGCAGCCTCTATAGCGGGGTGAACACCGGGGAGCTGTTTTTT. Translation: CASSLYSGVNTGELFF. The chain has TRBV4-1 and TRBJ2-2; TRBD2 matches at 8 bases. Germline-derived CDR1 and CDR2 are MGHRA and YSYEKL. This CDR3 contains 16 residues. Trimming took 4 bases from V and 1 from J; bases not matched to a gene: 5.

This clonotype is medium-sized (0.01 to 0.1%). The chain links TRBV7-9 to TRBJ2-5; D unclear. V gave up 1 base and J gave up 5 bases, with 14 bases separating them. There are 15 residues in the CDR3. Looked up from germline, CDR1 is SEHNR and CDR2 is FQNEAQ (reference sequence). The CDR3 DNA reads TGTGCCAGCAGCTTAGGAGGAAGCCTCTTCGAGACCCAGTACTTC. Translated: CASSLGGSLFETQYF.

This clonotype counts as medium-sized. The rearrangement links TRBV5-6 to TRBJ2-5, with a tentative D call TRBD2 (5 bases). V was shortened by 0 bases and J by 5 bases, with 11 bases between the two germline ends. CDR1 and CDR2 from the germline V gene are SGHDT and YYEEEE. The CDR3 extends over 14 amino acids. CDR3 in DNA: TGTGCCAGCAGCTTGGCCAAGGGAGTCGAGACCCAGTACTTC. This sequence encodes CASSLAKGVETQYF.

The table lists this clonotype with many counts. The chain has TRBV7-9 and TRBJ2-5, with D possibly matching TRBD2 (6 bases). This CDR3 contains 12 residues. The germline gives CDR1 SEHNR, CDR2 FQNEAQ (reference sequence). V was cut by 5 bases and J by 5 bases, with 9 bases left in between. For the CDR3, the DNA is TGTGCCAGCAGCCCGGGACTGGAGACCCAGTACTTC. It encodes CASSPGLETQYF.

This clonotype was recorded many times. The chain uses TRBV20-1 and TRBJ2-1, with D hard to call. The CDR3 loop spans 13 amino acids. V was cut by 5 bases and J by 5 bases, with 13 bases left in between. CDR1 is DFQATT, CDR2 SNEGSKA, per germline (reference sequence). In nucleotides, the CDR3 is TGCAGTGCTTCCCAGCGTAAGAACAATGAGCAGTTCTTC. Protein sequence: CSASQRKNNEQFF.

This clonotype was recorded many times. J is TRBJ2-7 and V is TRBV11-2; no firm D call. V gave up 5 bases and J gave up 2 bases, with 10 bases separating them. The germline gives CDR1 SGHAT, CDR2 FQNNGV. The CDR3 has 13 amino acids. The chain's CDR3 is CASSPRAAYEQYF. CDR3 in DNA: TGTGCCAGCAGCCCCCGGGCCGCCTACGAGCAGTACTTC.

The table lists this clonotype with many counts. The rearrangement uses TRBV7-3 and TRBJ2-3, with no clear D. CDR1 and CDR2 (germline): SGHTA, FQGTGA. Trimming removed 5 bases from V and 0 bases from J, with 12 bases in between. This CDR3 comprises 15 residues. The CDR3 sequence is CASSPSSSSTDTQYF. The CDR3 bases are TGTGCCAGCAGCCCAAGCAGCAGTAGCACAGATACGCAGTATTTT.

This clonotype showed up many times. The rearrangement links TRBV14 to TRBJ2-1; 7 bases are a match to TRBD1. CDR1 is SGHDN and CDR2 is FVKESK in the germline V gene. The CDR3 runs 16 residues. The V gene end was trimmed by 2 bases and the J gene end by 6 bases; junction bases not matched to a gene: 10. CDR3: CASSQLGQGEFNEQFF. Here the CDR3 DNA reads TGTGCCAGCAGCCAATTAGGGCAGGGGGAGTTCAATGAGCAGTTCTTC.

This clonotype was observed many times. The chain is built from TRBV30 and TRBJ2-5, with TRBD2 matching 11 bases. With 2 bases clipped from V and 4 bases from J, the junction kept 12 bases outside the gene matches. From germline, CDR1 is GTSNPN and CDR2 SVGIG (reference sequence). This CDR3 contains 17 residues. CDR3 protein: CAWSYLAGGLAGETQYF. Here the CDR3 DNA reads TGTGCCTGGAGTTACCTCGCGGGTGGACTAGCGGGAGAGACCCAGTACTTC.

By sample fraction, this clonotype is medium-sized. The chain uses TRBV3-1 and TRBJ2-7; 8 nucleotides match TRBD2. CDR1 LGHDT and CDR2 YNNKEL come from the germline V gene (reference sequence). V shed 4 bases and J 2 bases; nucleotides not matched to a gene: 10. This CDR3 has 16 amino acids. CDR3 sequence reads: CASSPWPSGLPYEQYF. The CDR3, as DNA: TGTGCCAGCAGCCCTTGGCCTAGCGGGCTTCCCTACGAGCAGTACTTC.

The chain uses TRBV25-1 and TRBJ2-7; maybe TRBD2 (5 bases). Trimming shortened V by 8 bases and J by 2 bases, and 28 bases separated the two germline ends. CDR3 length equals 18 residues. Germline V CDR1 and CDR2: MGHDK, SYGVNS. The CDR3 reads CASRSHFEGTEDPYEQYF. The DNA of the CDR3 is TGTGCCAGCCGTTCCCATTTCGAGGGAACGGAGGACCCCTACGAGCAGTACTTC.

Many counts were recorded for this clonotype. CDR3 sequence reads: CASSDRGSGANVLTF. CDR3 DNA: TGTGCCAGCAGTGACAGGGGCTCTGGGGCCAACGTCCTGACTTTC. The chain couples TRBV6-1 to TRBJ2-6; D is possibly TRBD1 (6 bases). CDR1 and CDR2 (germline): MNHNS, SASEGT. The ends were cut back, 3 bases at V and 0 bases at J, with 6 bases in the middle. The CDR3 sequence is 15 residues long.

V gene TRBV20-1 combines with J gene TRBJ2-7, with D perhaps assigned TRBD1 or TRBD2 (6 bases each). The CDR3 length is 12 residues. The germline V gene encodes CDR1 DFQATT and CDR2 SNEGSKA (reference sequence). V shed 7 bases and J shed 7 bases, with 17 bases lying between them. Here the CDR3 reads CSGPTGAGEQYF. CDR3 nucleotides: TGCAGTGGCCCTACGGGGGCGGGGGAGCAGTACTTC.

By share of the sample, this clonotype is medium-sized. The chain carries TRBV29-1 and TRBJ2-1; maybe TRBD1 (6 bases). CDR3 size: 11 residues. The V gene's germline CDR1 is SQVTM and CDR2 ANQGSEA. V gave up 4 bases and J gave up 9 bases, with 10 bases separating them. This chain's CDR3 is CSVGQAGEQFF. The DNA of the CDR3 is TGCAGCGTTGGACAGGCGGGTGAGCAGTTCTTC.

About this clonotype itself: A single base separates this from a much larger clone, so it may be a read error. The V and J genes are TRBV6-1 and TRBJ1-5; possible D gene TRBD1, 5 bases. CDR1 and CDR2 (germline): MNHNS, SASEGT. The CDR3 contains 15 residues. V lost 5 bases, J lost 3 bases, and 14 bases lay in between. The CDR3 loop is CASSQGVEPNQPQHF. The CDR3 bases are TGTGCCAGCAGTCAAGGGGTAGAACCCAATCAGCCCCAGCATTTT.

This clonotype was seen at least ten times. The chain links TRBV5-4 to TRBJ2-1; TRBD2 is a possible D gene (5 bases). This CDR3 comprises 12 residues. The germline V gene encodes CDR1 SGHNT and CDR2 YYREEE (reference sequence). Trimming removed 5 bases from V and 9 bases from J, with 12 bases in between. The CDR3 loop is CASSDLAFEQFF. The DNA for the CDR3 is TGTGCCAGCAGTGATCTAGCCTTTGAGCAGTTCTTC.

This clonotype is medium-sized (0.01 to 0.1%) within its sample. J is TRBJ2-1 and V is TRBV7-2; D gene ambiguous. Deletions cut 8 bases from V and 4 bases from J, with 21 bases between. Germline lookup yields CDR1 SGHTA and CDR2 FQGNSA. The CDR3 runs to 16 residues. Here the CDR3 DNA reads TGTGCCAGCCGCCTCCCCCCCCAGATGGGATACAATGAGCAGTTCTTC. This translates into CASRLPPQMGYNEQFF.

This clonotype was seen repeatedly, ten times or more. V usage is TRBV30 and J usage is TRBJ1-1; 7 nucleotides line up with TRBD1. Per germline, CDR1 GTSNPN and CDR2 SVGIG (reference sequence). J lost 7 bases, V lost 8 bases, and 10 bases had no gene match. CDR3 length equals 12 residues. The CDR3 region is CARGDSRDEAFF. The CDR3 bases are TGTGCCCGGGGGGACAGTCGGGATGAAGCTTTCTTT.

V and J are TRBV27 and TRBJ1-2; D is uncertain. Germline CDR1 and CDR2: MNHEY and SMNVEV (reference sequence). The CDR3 has 13 amino acids. The germline V and J ends were trimmed by 0 bases and 1 base, with 3 bases remaining between them. The chain's CDR3 is CASSLSFNYGYTF. For the CDR3, the DNA is TGTGCCAGCAGTTTATCTTTTAACTATGGCTACACCTTC.

Sample share makes this clonotype medium-sized (0.01 to 0.1%). The V call is TRBV28, the J call TRBJ2-6, with D possibly TRBD2 on 5 matching bases. Germline-derived CDR1 and CDR2 are MDHEN and SYDVKM. This CDR3 comprises 14 residues. Trimming pared 5 bases from V and 0 bases from J, leaving 5 bases between. The CDR3 protein is CASSGSSGANVLTF. The CDR3 DNA follows: TGTGCCAGCAGTGGGAGCTCTGGGGCCAACGTCCTGACTTTC.

This clonotype was counted many times. The rearrangement uses TRBV7-9 and TRBJ2-5; D gene ambiguous. V was cut by 6 bases and J by 6 bases, with 17 bases left in between. The germline gives CDR1 SEHNR, CDR2 FQNEAQ (reference sequence). The CDR3 extends over 14 amino acids. The DNA of the CDR3 is TGTGCCAGCAGTTCGGATTCTGGTGTGAAGACCCAGTACTTC. Translating gives CASSSDSGVKTQYF.

This clonotype was detected only a few times. The chain recombines TRBV19 with TRBJ2-1; the match to TRBD2 covers 10 bases. The CDR3 consists of 16 residues. Per germline, CDR1 LNHDA and CDR2 SQIVND (reference sequence). V gave up 6 bases and J gave up 1 base; unmatched junction bases: 6. As DNA, the CDR3 is TGTGCCAGTAGCCGCAGGACTAGCGGTTCCTACAATGAGCAGTTCTTC. It is translated as CASSRRTSGSYNEQFF.

This clonotype occurred many times. The CDR3 region is CSVDPNRGQETQYF. The CDR3 nucleotides read TGCAGCGTTGACCCCAACAGGGGACAAGAGACCCAGTACTTC. This chain links TRBV29-1 with TRBJ2-5, with 7 bases fitting TRBD1. Germline loops: CDR1 SQVTM, CDR2 ANQGSEA. V trimming: 3 bases; J trimming: 2 bases; junction bases outside the gene matches: 6. The CDR3 has 14 amino acids.

This clonotype is medium-sized by share. The rearrangement links TRBV27 to TRBJ2-3; D not certain. The CDR3 contains 13 residues. V was pared by 4 bases and J by 0 bases, with 5 bases between. From germline, CDR1 is MNHEY and CDR2 SMNVEV (reference sequence). CDR3 bases: TGTGCCAGCAGTTCCTACAGCACAGATACGCAGTATTTT. It specifies CASSSYSTDTQYF.

This clonotype is termed medium-sized. V is TRBV10-3 and J is TRBJ1-2; 8 bases are shared with TRBD1. V was clipped by 6 bases and J by 2 bases; unmatched bases: 11. Looked up from germline, CDR1 is ENHRY and CDR2 is SYGVKD. The CDR3 is made up of 16 amino acids. The CDR3 DNA reads as TGTGCCATCAGCTGGACAGGGAATATGGTGAACTATGGCTACACCTTC. This translates into CAISWTGNMVNYGYTF.

This clonotype ranks as medium-sized (0.01 to 0.1%). V usage is TRBV3-1 and J usage is TRBJ2-5; TRBD2 agrees at 7 bases. The junction had 8 bases not matched to a gene; V was cut back by 0 bases and J by 4 bases. The CDR3 contains 16 residues. The germline V gene encodes CDR1 LGHDT and CDR2 YNNKEL (reference sequence). CDR3 amino acids: CASSQDRGGSAETQYF. The CDR3 region has the DNA TGTGCCAGCAGCCAAGATAGGGGCGGGAGCGCAGAGACCCAGTACTTC.